The rows below give T cell receptor beta chains drawn from one sample of a study of blood T cell repertoires in COVID-19. Data came from immunoSEQ multiplex PCR; TCRdb stores just in-frame clones and leaves some out. The data hold some 200,000 clones, with roughly 76% observed a single time. Sequenced: peripheral blood. The receptors originated from a woman aged 50 to 65 with active or convalescent COVID-19. CDR3s include the opening cysteine and the closing phenylalanine or tryptophan. The D gene is left open where the match is weak. The size of a clone is reported for some rows only, either as once, few or many, or as a class for expanded clones.

j_gene | d_gene | v_gene | abundance | CDR3aa | CDR3nt
TRBJ1-2 | . | TRBV28 | . | CASSPPTGQAAF | TGTGCCAGCAGTCCTCCCACGGGTCAAGCGGCCTTC
TRBJ2-2 | TRBD2 | TRBV4-3 | many | CASSQGLTSGSNTGELFF | TGCGCCAGCAGCCAGGGATTGACTAGCGGGTCGAACACCGGGGAGCTGTTTTTT
TRBJ2-1 | TRBD2 | TRBV5-1 | . | CASSILAGGHNEQFF | TGCGCCAGCAGCATCCTAGCGGGAGGGCACAATGAGCAGTTCTTC
TRBJ1-4 | . | TRBV25-1 | many | CASSGAATNEKLFF | TGTGCCAGCAGTGGGGCCGCAACTAATGAAAAACTGTTTTTT
TRBJ2-2 | TRBD2 | TRBV30 | . | CASRTSGRKLGELFF | TGTGCCTCCCGGACTAGCGGGAGGAAACTCGGGGAGCTGTTTTTT
TRBJ2-7 | . | TRBV6-4 | few | CASSVGGSPSYEQYF | TGTGCCAGCAGTGTGGGAGGATCCCCCTCCTACGAGCAGTACTTC
TRBJ1-5 | . | TRBV18 | . | CASSPNIGSGNQPQHF | TGTGCCAGCTCACCGAATATCGGCAGCGGCAATCAGCCCCAGCATTTT
TRBJ1-2 | . | TRBV10-3 | . | CAISEPTPGTYTF | TGTGCCATCAGTGAGCCGACCCCAGGCACCTACACCTTC
TRBJ2-7 | TRBD2 | TRBV30 | . | CAWSRGGASSYEQYF | TGTGCCTGGAGTCGGGGAGGGGCGAGCTCCTACGAGCAGTACTTC
TRBJ2-5 | TRBD2 | TRBV27 | . | CASRGLAGGGAETQYF | TGTGCCAGCAGAGGACTAGCGGGAGGCGGCGCTGAGACCCAGTACTTC
TRBJ1-3 | TRBD1 | TRBV19 | . | CASSIGAGTGFSGNTIYF | TGTGCCAGTAGTATAGGTGCCGGGACAGGCTTCTCTGGAAACACCATATATTTT
TRBJ2-3 | . | TRBV5-1 | . | CASSSGDAWDTQYF | TGCGCCAGCAGCTCAGGGGATGCTTGGGATACGCAGTATTTT
TRBJ2-3 | . | TRBV7-2 | . | CASSPQTGYGTDTQYF | TGTGCCAGCAGCCCGCAGACAGGTTACGGGACAGATACGCAGTATTTT
TRBJ2-2 | . | TRBV30 | . | CAWMRGRNTGELFF | TGTGCCTGGATGCGTGGGAGGAACACCGGGGAGCTGTTTTTT
TRBJ2-7 | TRBD1 | TRBV20-1 | . | CSLNTGGEQYF | TGCAGTTTAAATACAGGGGGCGAGCAGTACTTC
TRBJ2-7 | . | TRBV19 | . | CASSSQDTYEQYF | TGTGCCAGTAGTTCCCAGGACACCTACGAGCAGTACTTC
TRBJ1-1 | TRBD1 | TRBV5-1 | few | CASSLVYRGRTEAFF | TGCGCCAGCAGCTTGGTCTACAGGGGCCGGACTGAAGCTTTCTTT
TRBJ2-7 | TRBD2 | TRBV4-3 | . | CASSPGWTSGTITSYEQYF | TGCGCCAGCAGCCCGGGCTGGACTAGCGGGACCATAACCTCCTACGAGCAGTACTTC
TRBJ1-4 | TRBD1 | TRBV16 | . | CASSQRQGTNEKLFF | TGTGCCAGCAGCCAGCGACAGGGCACTAATGAAAAACTGTTTTTT
TRBJ2-1 | TRBD2 | TRBV7-2 | once | CASSASGREQFF | TGTGCCAGCAGCGCTAGCGGGAGGGAGCAGTTCTTC
TRBJ1-2 | . | TRBV14 | . | CASSQDPGYGYTF | TGTGCCAGCAGCCAAGATCCGGGGTATGGCTACACCTTC
TRBJ1-6 | . | TRBV12-3/TRBV12-4 | . | CASSRDNNSPLHF | TGTGCCAGCAGCCGGGACAATAATTCACCCCTCCACTTT
TRBJ1-2 | . | TRBV7-9 | . | CASSLEVATYGYTF | TGTGCCAGCAGCTTAGAAGTGGCCACCTATGGCTACACCTTC
TRBJ2-1 | TRBD2 | TRBV27 | few | CASNEVAGEFNEQFF | TGTGCCAGCAATGAAGTAGCGGGGGAATTCAATGAGCAGTTCTTC
TRBJ2-7 | TRBD1 | TRBV18 | . | CASSPDPGTGFCF | TGTGCCAGCTCACCGGATCCCGGGACAGGGTTTTGTTTC
TRBJ1-2 | . | TRBV4-2 | once | CASSQVHSGGYGYTF | TGTGCCAGCAGCCAAGTACATTCGGGTGGCTATGGCTACACCTTC
TRBJ1-5 | . | TRBV7-5 | . | CARRDEGVQPQHF | TGTGCCAGACGAGACGAGGGTGTTCAGCCCCAGCATTTT
TRBJ2-7 | . | TRBV7-2 | few | CASSLALRGPYEQYF | TGTGCCAGCAGCTTAGCGCTGCGGGGACCCTACGAGCAGTACTTC
TRBJ1-1 | . | TRBV7-8 | few | CASSYQTGNTEAFF | TGTGCCAGCAGCTACCAGACAGGGAACACTGAAGCTTTCTTT
TRBJ1-2 | TRBD1 | TRBV4-3 | . | CASSRGGQGAYGYTF | TGCGCCAGCAGCCGCGGAGGACAGGGGGCCTATGGCTACACCTTC
TRBJ1-3 | . | TRBV25-1 | few | CASSFGDTIYF | TGTGCCAGCAGTTTCGGTGACACCATATATTTT
TRBJ2-3 | TRBD1 | TRBV19 | . | CASRRTGVSTDTQYF | TGTGCCAGTAGGAGGACAGGGGTTAGCACAGATACGCAGTATTTT
TRBJ2-7 | . | TRBV3-1/TRBV3-2 | . | CASSQGSRGAYEQYF | TGTGCCAGCAGCCAAGGCTCGCGGGGTGCATACGAGCAGTACTTC
TRBJ1-5 | TRBD1 | TRBV28 | . | CASRSGQGDQPQHF | TGTGCCAGCAGAAGCGGACAGGGGGATCAGCCCCAGCATTTT
TRBJ2-3 | TRBD2 | TRBV7-9 | once | CASSLSPSGGRGTDTQYF | TGTGCCAGCAGCTTATCACCCTCGGGAGGGCGGGGGACAGATACGCAGTATTTT
TRBJ1-5 | . | TRBV14 | . | CASSLLGPRREQPQHF | TGTGCCAGCAGCCTCCTCGGACCTCGTCGGGAGCAGCCCCAGCATTTT
TRBJ1-5 | TRBD1 | TRBV19 | . | CASSGGQVDNQPQHF | TGTGCCAGTAGTGGCGGACAGGTGGACAATCAGCCCCAGCATTTT
TRBJ2-1 | TRBD2 | TRBV4-2 | once | CASSSSGGAYNEQFF | TGTGCCAGCAGCTCCAGCGGGGGGGCCTACAATGAGCAGTTCTTC
TRBJ2-3 | TRBD2 | TRBV9 | . | CASSAMLAGGADTQYF | TGTGCCAGCAGCGCGATGCTAGCGGGGGGGGCAGATACGCAGTATTTT
TRBJ1-2 | . | TRBV25-1 | . | CARRAAGNYGYTF | TGTGCCAGGAGAGCCGCGGGGAACTATGGCTACACCTTC
TRBJ1-5 | . | TRBV19 | many | CASSIAGHNNQPQHF | TGTGCCAGTAGTATTGCAGGGCATAACAATCAGCCCCAGCATTTT
TRBJ1-3 | . | TRBV7-9 | . | CASSLRGSGNTIYF | TGTGCCAGCAGCCTGAGAGGCTCTGGAAACACCATATATTTT
TRBJ1-1 | . | TRBV5-4 | few | CASSVGGGRLRNTEAFF | TGTGCCAGCAGCGTTGGGGGGGGCAGACTAAGGAACACTGAAGCTTTCTTT
TRBJ2-3 | TRBD2 | TRBV9 | . | CASSVDGRALDTQYF | TGTGCCAGCAGCGTAGACGGGAGGGCCTTAGATACGCAGTATTTT
TRBJ2-7 | . | TRBV28 | . | CASSSPERALNEQYF | TGTGCCAGCAGCTCCCCCGAGAGGGCCCTCAACGAGCAGTACTTC
TRBJ1-1 | . | TRBV5-4 | few | CASSYSGGTLNTEAFF | TGTGCCAGCAGCTACTCCGGGGGGACATTGAACACTGAAGCTTTCTTT
TRBJ1-1 | TRBD1 | TRBV19 | few | CASTRDRGYGRSEAFF | TGTGCCAGTACTCGGGACAGGGGGTACGGTCGATCTGAAGCTTTCTTT